This T cell receptor beta chain came from a study of blood T cell repertoires in COVID-19. V shed 5 bases and J 3 bases; nucleotides not matched to a gene: 8. Germline V gene sequence: CDR1 SGDLS, CDR2 YYNGEE. CDR3 size: 14 residues. Measured with immunoSEQ multiplex PCR; TCRdb has only the in-frame clones, and not every one. This sample has 190,000 or so clones; around 90% occur once, and the top ten carry 7.5% to 10%. The chain carries TRBV9 and TRBJ2-7; the match to TRBD2 covers 7 bases. The sequence was obtained from a woman aged 18-29 years who had recovered from COVID-19. Sequencing was performed on PBMCs or T cells enriched from blood (not recorded which). As DNA, the CDR3 is TGTGCCAGCAGTGAGGGAGGGGTGGACTACGAGCAGTACTTC. Translated, it gives CASSEGGVDYEQYF.